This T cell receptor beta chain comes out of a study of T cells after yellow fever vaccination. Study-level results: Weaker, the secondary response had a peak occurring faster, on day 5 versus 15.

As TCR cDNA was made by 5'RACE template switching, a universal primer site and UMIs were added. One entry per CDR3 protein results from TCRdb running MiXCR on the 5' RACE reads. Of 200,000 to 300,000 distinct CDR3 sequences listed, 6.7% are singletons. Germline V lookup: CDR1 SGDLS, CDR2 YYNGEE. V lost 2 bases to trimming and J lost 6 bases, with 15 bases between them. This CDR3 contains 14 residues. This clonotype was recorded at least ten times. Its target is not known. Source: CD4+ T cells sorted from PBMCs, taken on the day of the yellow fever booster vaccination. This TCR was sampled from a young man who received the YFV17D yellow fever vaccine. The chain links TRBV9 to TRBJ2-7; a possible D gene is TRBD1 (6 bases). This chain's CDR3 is CASSVGQGWSEQYF. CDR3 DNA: TGTGCCAGCAGCGTCGGCCAGGGGTGGAGCGAGCAGTACTTC.